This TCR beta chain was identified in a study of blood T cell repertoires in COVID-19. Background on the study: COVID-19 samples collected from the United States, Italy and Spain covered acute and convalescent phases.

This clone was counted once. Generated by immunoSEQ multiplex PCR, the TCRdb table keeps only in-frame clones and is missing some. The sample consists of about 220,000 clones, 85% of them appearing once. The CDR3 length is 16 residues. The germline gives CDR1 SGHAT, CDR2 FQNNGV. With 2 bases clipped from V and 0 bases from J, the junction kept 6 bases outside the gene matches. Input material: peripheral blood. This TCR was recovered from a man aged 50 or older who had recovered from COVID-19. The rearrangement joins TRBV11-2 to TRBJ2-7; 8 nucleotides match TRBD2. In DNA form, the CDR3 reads TGTGCCAGCAGCTTAAATGGTGCGGGAGGCTCCTACGAGCAGTACTTC. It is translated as CASSLNGAGGSYEQYF.